This T cell receptor beta chain was retrieved from a study of OX40 agonist ivuxolimab in advanced cancers. A note on the overall study: The costimulatory receptor OX40 (CD134) was targeted by ivuxolimab, a fully human IgG2 agonistic monoclonal antibody. Partial responses occurred in three dose-escalation patients, of whom one had hepatocellular carcinoma and two had cutaneous melanoma. The paper describes the monotherapy dose-escalation part (N ≈ 52 patients) of the phase I trial of ivuxolimab. Peripheral TCRbeta sequencing aimed to test whether ivuxolimab altered TCR sequence diversity and caused clonal T-cell expansion. Of the approximately 54 patients in dose escalation, approximately 20 had hepatocellular carcinoma, about 15 had melanoma, 9 had renal cell carcinoma and 9 had head and neck cancer. In the dose-escalation cohort, 75% to 85% of patients were male, and the mean age was 60 years with a range of roughly 20 to 85. Patients were allowed to have had prior anti-PD-1, anti-PD-L1 or anti-CTLA-4 therapy, and more than 35% of the dose-escalation patients had been treated with checkpoint inhibitors. Intravenous ivuxolimab was administered to patients every 2 weeks at six dose levels: 0.01, 0.1, 0.3, 1.5, 3 and 10 mg/kg.

Patients with autoimmune disease history or receiving systemic immunosuppression were excluded from the trial. Peripheral blood for TCR sequencing was drawn from every dose cohort at baseline, at cycle 4 day 1 and at cycle 7 day 1. Samples came from an open-label, multicenter, first-in-human phase I dose-escalation trial of ivuxolimab. Adults with locally advanced or metastatic head and neck squamous cell, hepatocellular, melanoma or renal cell carcinoma were enrolled in the trial. Before TCR sequencing, CD4+ and CD8+ T cells were separately sorted from peripheral blood. Study-wide conclusions, independent of this receptor: Clonal expansion of both CD4+ and CD8+ blood T cells was observed from baseline to week 6 at doses 0.1 to 3.0 mg/kg. After ivuxolimab, more expanded clones were found on average in CD8+ T cells than in CD4+ T cells. In the 0.1-3.0 mg/kg groups, partial responders had among the lowest normalized peripheral clonal expansion, particularly in CD8+ T cells. The antigen specificity of the peripheral T cells that underwent clonal expansion was not determined. Low levels of normalized T-cell clonal expansion were also seen in some patients who did not respond.

CDR1 and CDR2 are drawn from the germline V gene: MDHEN, SYDVKM. Cut back by 3 bases and 6 bases, the V and J ends lie 9 bases apart. Inclusive of the bounding cysteine and phenylalanine, the CDR3 is 13 residues long. Just the 39-base CDR3 DNA is kept, in frame starting at base 1. Genomic DNA was isolated from the sorted cells so that the TCRbeta CDR3 region could be sequenced. The immunoSEQ Assay was used to sequence the TCRbeta CDR3 regions. TCRdb limited this immuneACCESS table to in-frame rearrangements with V and J called. A share of clones is missing; checked studies link under half to unresolved V genes, and the rest is unexplained. Here the sample has approximately 64,000 clones; 83% occur a single time. Jointly, the top ten make up 0.6% to 0.9% of the sample. This clone was counted a few times. Its antigen is still unknown. No base quality information exists; no much larger clone differs at one position.

The receptor chain draws on TRBV28 and TRBJ2-1; TRBD1 is a weak D gene call, 6 bases matching. The sequencing here drew on CD4+ or CD8+ T cells sorted from blood, taken in a trial of the OX40 agonist ivuxolimab. The receptor's source is an adult with an advanced solid tumor such as melanoma, head and neck, liver or kidney cancer. CDR3 region: CASSLQGSNEQFF. The DNA sequence is TGTGCCAGCAGTTTGCAGGGGAGCAATGAGCAGTTCTTC.